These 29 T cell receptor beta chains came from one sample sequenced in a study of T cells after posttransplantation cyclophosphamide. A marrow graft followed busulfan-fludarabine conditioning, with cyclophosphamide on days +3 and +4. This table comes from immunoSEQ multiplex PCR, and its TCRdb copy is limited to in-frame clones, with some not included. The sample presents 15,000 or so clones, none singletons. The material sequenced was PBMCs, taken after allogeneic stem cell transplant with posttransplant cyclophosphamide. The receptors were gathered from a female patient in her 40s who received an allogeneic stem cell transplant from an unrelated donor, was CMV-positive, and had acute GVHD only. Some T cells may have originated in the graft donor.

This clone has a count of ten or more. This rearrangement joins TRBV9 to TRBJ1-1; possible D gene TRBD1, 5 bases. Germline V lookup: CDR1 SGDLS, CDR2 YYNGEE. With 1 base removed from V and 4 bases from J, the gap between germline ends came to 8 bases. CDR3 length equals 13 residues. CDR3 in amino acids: CASSVSGGTEAFF. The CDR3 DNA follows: TGTGCCAGCAGCGTATCGGGGGGCACTGAAGCTTTCTTT.

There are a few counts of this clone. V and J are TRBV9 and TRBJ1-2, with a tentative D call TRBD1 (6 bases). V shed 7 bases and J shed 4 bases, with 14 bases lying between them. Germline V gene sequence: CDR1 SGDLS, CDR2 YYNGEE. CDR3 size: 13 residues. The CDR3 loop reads CASVQGLGYGYTF. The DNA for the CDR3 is TGTGCCAGCGTTCAGGGGCTGGGCTATGGCTACACCTTC.

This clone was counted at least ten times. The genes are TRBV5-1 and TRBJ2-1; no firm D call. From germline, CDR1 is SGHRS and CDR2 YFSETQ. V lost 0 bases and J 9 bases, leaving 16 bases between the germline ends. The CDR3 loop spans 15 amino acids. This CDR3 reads CASSLVEAYFGEQFF. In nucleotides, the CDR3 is TGCGCCAGCAGCTTGGTCGAGGCTTACTTCGGTGAGCAGTTCTTC.

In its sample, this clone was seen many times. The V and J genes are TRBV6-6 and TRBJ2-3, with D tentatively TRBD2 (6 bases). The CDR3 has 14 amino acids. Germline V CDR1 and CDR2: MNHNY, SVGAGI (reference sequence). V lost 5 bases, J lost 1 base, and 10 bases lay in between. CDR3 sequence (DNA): TGTGCCAGCAGTAATACTAGCCGCACAGATACGCAGTATTTT. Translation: CASSNTSRTDTQYF.

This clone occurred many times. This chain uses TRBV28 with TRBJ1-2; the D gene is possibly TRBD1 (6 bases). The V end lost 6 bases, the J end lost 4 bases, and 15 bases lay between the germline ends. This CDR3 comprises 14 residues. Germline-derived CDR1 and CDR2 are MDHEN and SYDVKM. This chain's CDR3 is CASRPMGQIYGYTF. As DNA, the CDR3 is TGTGCCAGCAGACCAATGGGACAAATCTATGGCTACACCTTC.

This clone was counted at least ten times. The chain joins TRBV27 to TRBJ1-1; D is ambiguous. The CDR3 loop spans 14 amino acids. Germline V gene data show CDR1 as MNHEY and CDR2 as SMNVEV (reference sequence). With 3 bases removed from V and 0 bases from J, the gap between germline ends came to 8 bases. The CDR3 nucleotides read TGTGCCAGCAGTTTGGCGGGGATGAACACTGAAGCTTTCTTT. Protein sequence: CASSLAGMNTEAFF.

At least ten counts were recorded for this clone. The CDR3 protein is CASSVQGGTGELFF. Written as DNA, the CDR3 is TGTGCCAGCAGTGTACAGGGGGGCACCGGGGAGCTGTTTTTT. The chain employs TRBV2 and TRBJ2-2; 8 bases are a match to TRBD1. Looked up from germline, CDR1 is SNHLY and CDR2 is FYNNEI. V shed 4 bases, J shed 4 bases, and the junction held 2 bases outside the gene matches. The CDR3 is made up of 14 amino acids.

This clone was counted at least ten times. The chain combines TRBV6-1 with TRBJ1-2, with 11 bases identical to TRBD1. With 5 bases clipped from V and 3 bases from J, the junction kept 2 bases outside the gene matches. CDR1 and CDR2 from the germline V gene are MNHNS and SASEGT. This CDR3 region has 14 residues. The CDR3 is CASSRDRGDYGYTF. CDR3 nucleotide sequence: TGTGCCAGCAGTAGGGACAGGGGGGACTATGGCTACACCTTC.

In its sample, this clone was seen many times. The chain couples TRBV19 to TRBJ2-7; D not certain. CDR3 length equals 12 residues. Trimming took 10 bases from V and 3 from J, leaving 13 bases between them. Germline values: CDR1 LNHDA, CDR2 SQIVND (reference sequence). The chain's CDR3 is CAIPPLSYEQYF. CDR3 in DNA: TGTGCCATCCCTCCCCTCAGCTACGAGCAGTACTTC.

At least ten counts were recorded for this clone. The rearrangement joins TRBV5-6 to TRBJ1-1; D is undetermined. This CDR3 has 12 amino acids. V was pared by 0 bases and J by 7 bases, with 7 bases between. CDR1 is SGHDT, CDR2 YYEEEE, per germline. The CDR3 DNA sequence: TGTGCCAGCAGCTTGGCGAGGGATGAAGCTTTCTTT. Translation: CASSLARDEAFF.

CDR3 coding DNA: TGTGCCAGCAGTCTTGCGGGGGCTTGGGAGACCCAGTACTTC. The encoded protein is CASSLAGAWETQYF. The chain has TRBV5-6 and TRBJ2-5, with D possibly TRBD2 on 7 matching bases. The CDR3 loop spans 14 amino acids. From germline, CDR1 is SGHDT and CDR2 YYEEEE. V shed 5 bases and J shed 5 bases, with 16 bases lying between them.

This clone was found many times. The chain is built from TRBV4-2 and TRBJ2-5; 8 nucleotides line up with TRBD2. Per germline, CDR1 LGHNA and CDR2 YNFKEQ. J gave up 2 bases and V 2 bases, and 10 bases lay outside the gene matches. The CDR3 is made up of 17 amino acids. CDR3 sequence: CASSQLMRGETQETQYF. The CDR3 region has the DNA TGTGCCAGCAGCCAACTAATGCGGGGGGAAACGCAAGAGACCCAGTACTTC.

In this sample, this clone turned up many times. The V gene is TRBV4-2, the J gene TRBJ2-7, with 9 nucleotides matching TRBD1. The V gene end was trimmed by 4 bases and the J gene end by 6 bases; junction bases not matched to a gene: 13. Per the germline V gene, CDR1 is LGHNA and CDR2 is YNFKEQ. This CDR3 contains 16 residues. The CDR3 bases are TGTGCCAGCAGCCCTTTAGGGGACAGGGCCATACTCGAGCAGTACTTC. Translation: CASSPLGDRAILEQYF.

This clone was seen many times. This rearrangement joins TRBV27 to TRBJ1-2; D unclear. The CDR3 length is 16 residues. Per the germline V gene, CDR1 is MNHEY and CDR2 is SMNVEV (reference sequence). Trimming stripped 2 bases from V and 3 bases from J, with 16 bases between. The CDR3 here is CASSLGGIGGDYGYTF. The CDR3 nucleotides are TGTGCCAGCAGTTTAGGAGGGATTGGCGGAGACTATGGCTACACCTTC.

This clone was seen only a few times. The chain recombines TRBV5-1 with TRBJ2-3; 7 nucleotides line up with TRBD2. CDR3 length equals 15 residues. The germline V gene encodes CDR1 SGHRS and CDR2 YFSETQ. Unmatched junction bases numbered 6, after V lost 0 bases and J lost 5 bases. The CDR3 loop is CASSLVGGSGDTQYF. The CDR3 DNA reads TGCGCCAGCAGCTTGGTCGGCGGGAGCGGAGATACGCAGTATTTT.

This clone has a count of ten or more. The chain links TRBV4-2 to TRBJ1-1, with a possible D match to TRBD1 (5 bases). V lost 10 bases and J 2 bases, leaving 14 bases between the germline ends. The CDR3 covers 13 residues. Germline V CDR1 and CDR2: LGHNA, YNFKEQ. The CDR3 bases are TGTGCCACCGGACATAATATTAACACTGAAGCTTTCTTT. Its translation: CATGHNINTEAFF.

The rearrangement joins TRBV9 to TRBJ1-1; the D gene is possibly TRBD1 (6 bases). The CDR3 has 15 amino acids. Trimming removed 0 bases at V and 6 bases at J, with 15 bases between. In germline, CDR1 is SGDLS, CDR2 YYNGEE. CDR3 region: CASSVVVGAYAEAFF. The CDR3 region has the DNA TGTGCCAGCAGCGTAGTGGTGGGGGCGTATGCTGAAGCTTTCTTT. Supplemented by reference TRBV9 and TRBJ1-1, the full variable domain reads DSGVTQTPKHLITATGQRVTLRCSPRSGDLSVYWYQQSLDQGLQFLIQYYNGEERAKGNILERFSAQQFPDLHSELNLSSLELGDSALYFCASSVVVGAYAEAFFGQGTRLTVV.

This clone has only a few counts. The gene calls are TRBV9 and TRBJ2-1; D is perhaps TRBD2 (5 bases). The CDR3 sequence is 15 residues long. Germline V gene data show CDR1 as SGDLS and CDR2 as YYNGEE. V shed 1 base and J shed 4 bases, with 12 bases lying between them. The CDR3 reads CASSVRGLLYNEQFF. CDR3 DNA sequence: TGTGCCAGCAGCGTACGTGGACTGTTATACAATGAGCAGTTCTTC.

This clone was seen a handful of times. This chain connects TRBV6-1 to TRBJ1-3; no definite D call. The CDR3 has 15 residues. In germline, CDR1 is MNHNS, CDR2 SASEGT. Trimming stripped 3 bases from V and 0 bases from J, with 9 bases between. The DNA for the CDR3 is TGTGCCAGCAGTGATAGTCCGTTCTCTGGAAACACCATATATTTT. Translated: CASSDSPFSGNTIYF.

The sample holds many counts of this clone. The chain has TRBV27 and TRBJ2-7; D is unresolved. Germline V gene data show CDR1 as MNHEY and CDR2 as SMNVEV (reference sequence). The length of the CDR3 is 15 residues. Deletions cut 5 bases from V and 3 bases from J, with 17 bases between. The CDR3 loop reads CASSALRHKFYEQYF. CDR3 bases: TGTGCCAGCAGTGCCCTCCGACACAAATTCTACGAGCAGTACTTC.

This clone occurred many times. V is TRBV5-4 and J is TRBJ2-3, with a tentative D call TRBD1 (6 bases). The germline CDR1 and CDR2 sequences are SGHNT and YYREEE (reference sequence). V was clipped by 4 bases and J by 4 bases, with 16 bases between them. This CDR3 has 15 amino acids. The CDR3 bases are TGTGCCAGCAGCCTAGAAACAGGGATCCCAGATACGCAGTATTTT. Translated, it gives CASSLETGIPDTQYF.

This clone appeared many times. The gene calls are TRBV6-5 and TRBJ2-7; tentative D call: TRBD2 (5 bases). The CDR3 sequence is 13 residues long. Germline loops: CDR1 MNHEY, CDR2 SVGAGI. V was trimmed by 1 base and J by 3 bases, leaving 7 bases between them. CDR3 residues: CASSYFAGYEQYF. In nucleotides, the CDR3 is TGTGCCAGCAGTTACTTTGCGGGCTACGAGCAGTACTTC.

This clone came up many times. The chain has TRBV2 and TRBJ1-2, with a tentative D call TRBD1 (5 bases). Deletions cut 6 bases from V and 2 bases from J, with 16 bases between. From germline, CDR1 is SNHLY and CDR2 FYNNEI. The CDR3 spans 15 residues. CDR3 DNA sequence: TGTGCCAGCAGCGGGGGGAGGCAGGGAAACTATGGCTACACCTTC. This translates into CASSGGRQGNYGYTF.

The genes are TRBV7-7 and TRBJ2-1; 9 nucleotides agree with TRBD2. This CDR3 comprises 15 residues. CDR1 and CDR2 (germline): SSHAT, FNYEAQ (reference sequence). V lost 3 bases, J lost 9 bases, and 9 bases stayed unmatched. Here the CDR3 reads CASSLGAGGIGEQFF. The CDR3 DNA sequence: TGTGCCAGCAGCTTGGGTGCGGGAGGGATTGGTGAGCAGTTCTTC.

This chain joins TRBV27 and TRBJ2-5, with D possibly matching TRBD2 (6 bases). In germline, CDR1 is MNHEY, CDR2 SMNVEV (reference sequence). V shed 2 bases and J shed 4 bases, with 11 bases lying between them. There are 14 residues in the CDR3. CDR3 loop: CASSLRRRGETQYF. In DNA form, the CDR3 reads TGTGCCAGCAGTTTACGGCGGCGGGGAGAGACCCAGTACTTC.

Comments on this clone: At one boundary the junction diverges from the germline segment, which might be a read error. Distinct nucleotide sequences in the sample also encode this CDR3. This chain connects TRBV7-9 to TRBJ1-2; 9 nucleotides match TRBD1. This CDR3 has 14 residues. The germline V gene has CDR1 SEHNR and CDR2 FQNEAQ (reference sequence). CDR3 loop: CASRNTGGTYGYTF. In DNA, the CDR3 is TGCGCCAGCAGGAACACAGGGGGCACCTATGGCTACACCTTC.

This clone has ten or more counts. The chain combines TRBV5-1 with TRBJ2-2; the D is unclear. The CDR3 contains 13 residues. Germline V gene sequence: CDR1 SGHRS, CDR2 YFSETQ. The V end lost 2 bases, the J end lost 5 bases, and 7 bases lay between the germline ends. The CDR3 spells CASSFPVTGELFF. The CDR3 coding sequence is TGCGCCAGCAGCTTCCCAGTTACCGGGGAGCTGTTTTTT.

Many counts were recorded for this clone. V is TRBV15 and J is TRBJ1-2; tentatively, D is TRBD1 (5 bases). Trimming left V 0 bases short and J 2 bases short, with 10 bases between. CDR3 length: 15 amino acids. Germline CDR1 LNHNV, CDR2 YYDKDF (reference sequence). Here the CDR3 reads CATSRDWGQNYGYTF. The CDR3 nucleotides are TGTGCCACCAGCAGAGATTGGGGCCAGAACTATGGCTACACCTTC.

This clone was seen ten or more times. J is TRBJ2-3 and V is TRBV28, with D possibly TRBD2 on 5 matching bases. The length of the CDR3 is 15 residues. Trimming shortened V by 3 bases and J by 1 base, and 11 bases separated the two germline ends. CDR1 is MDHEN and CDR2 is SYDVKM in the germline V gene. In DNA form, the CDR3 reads TGTGCCAGCAGTTTGTCGGGCGGGCGCACAGATACGCAGTATTTT. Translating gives CASSLSGGRTDTQYF.